Sequencing of this T cell receptor beta chain was carried out in a study of shared clonotypes between healthy human individuals. Repertoires were generated with immunoSEQ multiplex PCR, while TCRdb's copy carries only in-frame clones and drops some. The table includes over 950,000 clones, approximately 80% detected once. Division of CD4+ cells produced a CD45RA+ naive subset and a CD45RA-negative memory subset. The CDR3 is 14 amino acids. Germline V gene sequence: CDR1 SGHTA, CDR2 FQGNSA. Trimming pared 2 bases from V and 4 bases from J, leaving 8 bases between. The chain carries TRBV7-2 and TRBJ2-2; the D gene is possibly TRBD1 (6 bases). The source of this sequence is a man between 18 and 29 years old in good health. Some clones in this sample may be carry-over from other donors' samples. Sequenced material: memory CD4+ T cells from PBMCs. Stated subset: CD45RA-negative fraction. Written as DNA, the CDR3 is TGTGCCAGCAGCTTACAGGGGTCCACCGGGGAGCTGTTTTTT. Encoded protein: CASSLQGSTGELFF. Filled out from reference TRBV7-2 and TRBJ2-2, the complete variable domain reads GAGVSQSPSNKVTEKGKDVELRCDPISGHTALYWYRQSLGQGLEFLIYFQGNSAPDKSGLPSDRFSAERTGGSVSTLTIQRTQQEDSAVYLCASSLQGSTGELFFGEGSRLTVL.